These T cell receptor beta chains were read from a single sample in a study of siplizumab effects on memory and regulatory T cells. Data came from immunoSEQ multiplex PCR; TCRdb stores just in-frame clones and leaves some out. This sample has 100,000 to 120,000 clones; roughly 91% occur once, and the top ten carry about 0.34%. Sequencing input: CD4+ T cells sorted from blood. The receptors stem from a human donor in good health. CDR3s include the opening cysteine and the closing phenylalanine or tryptophan. D genes are given only for firm matches. The size of a clone is reported for some rows only, either as once, few or many, or as a class for expanded clones.

clone_size: NA; v_call: TRBV10-3; j_call: TRBJ1-1; d_call: NA; cdr3_nt: TGTGCCATCGGGCGGGCAAGTGACACTGAAGCCTTCTTT; cdr3_aa: CAIGRASDTEAFF
clone_size: NA; v_call: TRBV19; j_call: TRBJ2-1; d_call: TRBD2; cdr3_nt: TGTGCCAGTAGGGCGGGGGGCATGATTTATGAGCAGTTCTTC; cdr3_aa: CASRAGGMIYEQFF
clone_size: NA; v_call: TRBV6-6; j_call: TRBJ2-7; d_call: TRBD1; cdr3_nt: TGTGCCAGCAGGAACACAGGGGCCGAGCAGTACTTC; cdr3_aa: CASRNTGAEQYF
clone_size: NA; v_call: TRBV5-8; j_call: TRBJ2-7; d_call: TRBD2; cdr3_nt: TGTGCCAGCAGCTTATTACTAGCGGGGGTTTCATCCTACGAGCAGTACTTC; cdr3_aa: CASSLLLAGVSSYEQYF
clone_size: NA; v_call: TRBV6-6; j_call: TRBJ1-1; d_call: NA; cdr3_nt: TGTGCCAGCAGTTACTTACAGGGGAACACTGAAGCTTTCTTT; cdr3_aa: CASSYLQGNTEAFF
clone_size: NA; v_call: TRBV6-5; j_call: TRBJ2-7; d_call: NA; cdr3_nt: TGTGCCAGCAGCTTTGGCCAGGAGCAGTACTTC; cdr3_aa: CASSFGQEQYF
clone_size: NA; v_call: TRBV7-9; j_call: TRBJ1-1; d_call: TRBD1; cdr3_nt: TGTGCCAGCAGCTTAAAGGGGGCCGGCACTGAAGCTTTCTTT; cdr3_aa: CASSLKGAGTEAFF
clone_size: NA; v_call: TRBV11-2; j_call: TRBJ2-1; d_call: NA; cdr3_nt: TGTGCCAGCAGACAACTCCTAGGAGAGCAGTTCTTC; cdr3_aa: CASRQLLGEQFF
clone_size: NA; v_call: TRBV9; j_call: TRBJ2-1; d_call: TRBD1; cdr3_nt: TGTGCCAGCAGCGAAGGACAGGCTGGCTACAATGAGCAGTTCTTC; cdr3_aa: CASSEGQAGYNEQFF
clone_size: NA; v_call: TRBV5-4; j_call: TRBJ2-7; d_call: TRBD1; cdr3_nt: TGTGCCAGCAGCATGGGACAGGACTACGAGCAGTACTTC; cdr3_aa: CASSMGQDYEQYF
clone_size: NA; v_call: TRBV9; j_call: TRBJ2-7; d_call: NA; cdr3_nt: TGTGCCAGCAGCGCAGGCACTAGAGGGGACGAGCAGTACTTC; cdr3_aa: CASSAGTRGDEQYF
clone_size: NA; v_call: TRBV7-3; j_call: TRBJ1-1; d_call: TRBD1; cdr3_nt: TGTGCCAGCAGCTTATGGGACAGGGTGGGCACTGAAGCTTTCTTT; cdr3_aa: CASSLWDRVGTEAFF
clone_size: NA; v_call: TRBV5-4; j_call: TRBJ2-5; d_call: NA; cdr3_nt: TGTGCCAGCAGCAGAGCCACGGGACCCAACCAAGAGACCCAGTACTTC; cdr3_aa: CASSRATGPNQETQYF
clone_size: NA; v_call: TRBV7-6; j_call: TRBJ1-4; d_call: NA; cdr3_nt: TGTGCCAGCAGCTTAGACGGTGAAAAACTGTTTTTT; cdr3_aa: CASSLDGEKLFF
clone_size: NA; v_call: TRBV13; j_call: TRBJ2-2; d_call: NA; cdr3_nt: TGTGCCACCGGGTCCGCGAACACCGGGGAGCTGTTTTTT; cdr3_aa: CATGSANTGELFF
clone_size: NA; v_call: TRBV2; j_call: TRBJ1-2; d_call: TRBD1; cdr3_nt: TGTGCCAGCAGGATACAGGGGGGCGGAGGCTACACCTTC; cdr3_aa: CASRIQGGGGYTF
clone_size: NA; v_call: TRBV5-4; j_call: TRBJ1-4; d_call: TRBD1; cdr3_nt: TGTGCCAGCAGCTTTACAGGGGGCACTAATGAAAAACTGTTTTTT; cdr3_aa: CASSFTGGTNEKLFF
clone_size: NA; v_call: TRBV4-1; j_call: TRBJ2-7; d_call: TRBD2; cdr3_nt: TGCGCCAGCAGCTCTATAGGACTAGTCGGGCAGTACTTC; cdr3_aa: CASSSIGLVGQYF
clone_size: NA; v_call: TRBV4-1; j_call: TRBJ2-1; d_call: NA; cdr3_nt: TGCGCCAGCAGCCGACAAGGCGACCGAAGCTCCTACAATGAGCAGTTCTTC; cdr3_aa: CASSRQGDRSSYNEQFF
clone_size: NA; v_call: TRBV13; j_call: TRBJ2-7; d_call: NA; cdr3_nt: TGTGCCAGCAGCTCAGCCCACAGGTCTGGGTTATACGAGCAGTACTTC; cdr3_aa: CASSSAHRSGLYEQYF
clone_size: NA; v_call: TRBV6-6; j_call: TRBJ1-2; d_call: NA; cdr3_nt: TGTGCCAGCAGTCTTACCCAGGAATATGGCTACACCTTC; cdr3_aa: CASSLTQEYGYTF
clone_size: NA; v_call: TRBV9; j_call: TRBJ1-1; d_call: NA; cdr3_nt: TGTGCCAGCAGCGTAGCTGCGGACATAAATCTCGCTGAAGCTTTCTTT; cdr3_aa: CASSVAADINLAEAFF
clone_size: NA; v_call: TRBV27; j_call: TRBJ1-1; d_call: TRBD1; cdr3_nt: TGTGCCAGCAGTTTACAGACAGGGGGCGGGGAAGCTTTCTTT; cdr3_aa: CASSLQTGGGEAFF
clone_size: NA; v_call: TRBV30; j_call: TRBJ2-7; d_call: NA; cdr3_nt: TGTGCCTGGGGCCTAGCCGGGTTTGTAGGGCAGTACTTC; cdr3_aa: CAWGLAGFVGQYF
clone_size: NA; v_call: TRBV7-2; j_call: TRBJ2-1; d_call: TRBD2; cdr3_nt: TGTGCCAGCAGCTTAGTTGGCGGGAGAACCTCCTACAATGAGCAGTTCTTC; cdr3_aa: CASSLVGGRTSYNEQFF
clone_size: NA; v_call: TRBV5-4; j_call: TRBJ2-5; d_call: NA; cdr3_nt: TGTGCCAGCAGCCTGAGAGTAGGACAAGAGACCCAGTACTTC; cdr3_aa: CASSLRVGQETQYF
clone_size: NA; v_call: TRBV9; j_call: TRBJ2-1; d_call: TRBD1; cdr3_nt: TGTGCCAGCAGCGTCACAGGGGAATCCTACAATGAGCAGTTCTTC; cdr3_aa: CASSVTGESYNEQFF
clone_size: NA; v_call: TRBV7-9; j_call: TRBJ2-5; d_call: TRBD2; cdr3_nt: TGTGCCAGCCACGGCGGGACTAGCGGGGGGCAACAAGAGACCCAGTACTTC; cdr3_aa: CASHGGTSGGQQETQYF
clone_size: once; v_call: TRBV6-5; j_call: TRBJ2-1; d_call: NA; cdr3_nt: TGTGCCAGCAGTTATTGGGGAGAGGCCTACAATGAGCAGTTCTTC; cdr3_aa: CASSYWGEAYNEQFF
clone_size: NA; v_call: TRBV5-1; j_call: TRBJ1-1; d_call: TRBD1; cdr3_nt: TGCGCCAGCAGCCCACAGGGGGTAGGACCTGAAGCTTTCTTT; cdr3_aa: CASSPQGVGPEAFF
clone_size: once; v_call: TRBV6-5; j_call: TRBJ1-5; d_call: TRBD1; cdr3_nt: TGTGCCAGCAGTTACTCGCAGGGGGCCAATCAGCCCCAGCATTTT; cdr3_aa: CASSYSQGANQPQHF
clone_size: NA; v_call: TRBV7-8; j_call: TRBJ2-7; d_call: NA; cdr3_nt: TGTGCCAGCAGCCAACGACGTGAGCAGTACTTC; cdr3_aa: CASSQRREQYF
clone_size: NA; v_call: TRBV7-2; j_call: TRBJ2-2; d_call: NA; cdr3_nt: TGTGCCAGCAGCCAAGGCCTGAGGCGCCCCGGGGAGCTGTTTTTT; cdr3_aa: CASSQGLRRPGELFF
clone_size: NA; v_call: TRBV7-2; j_call: TRBJ1-6; d_call: NA; cdr3_nt: TGTGCCAGCAGCCGGGACATTCGTTCACCCCTCCACTTT; cdr3_aa: CASSRDIRSPLHF
clone_size: NA; v_call: TRBV25-1; j_call: TRBJ1-2; d_call: NA; cdr3_nt: TGTGCCAGCAGTGAGCCTGGCCCCTCGGGGTATGGCTACACCTTC; cdr3_aa: CASSEPGPSGYGYTF
clone_size: NA; v_call: TRBV4-1; j_call: TRBJ2-2; d_call: TRBD1; cdr3_nt: TGCGCCAGCAGCTTACAGGACAGGGCTGGCGGGGAGCTGTTTTTT; cdr3_aa: CASSLQDRAGGELFF
clone_size: NA; v_call: TRBV21-1; j_call: TRBJ2-7; d_call: NA; cdr3_nt: TGTGCCAGCAGCAAAAGGGGTTGGAGCTACGAGCAGTACTTC; cdr3_aa: CASSKRGWSYEQYF